This TCR beta chain was recovered during a study of graft-versus-host responses after intestinal transplantation. Overall study context: Recipients underwent multivisceral, liver-intestinal, or isolated intestinal transplants. Anti-thymocyte globulin induction, then tacrolimus and steroids for roughly 3 years, went to all recipients.

For this clone: Its antigen is still unknown.

V shed 2 bases and J shed 6 bases, with 16 bases lying between them. The CDR3 loop spans 15 amino acids. From germline, CDR1 is SGHDN and CDR2 FVKESK. The repertoire was sequenced with immunoSEQ multiplex PCR; TCRdb's copy has only in-frame clones and lacks some. In the table there are 130,000 to 150,000 clones, around 90% of which are singletons. The chain carries TRBV14 and TRBJ1-1, with a possible D match to TRBD1 (5 bases). The material was unstimulated CD4+ T cells sorted from spleen or lymph node cells, obtained before intestinal transplant. This receptor was obtained from a human donor who received an intestinal transplant. The chain's CDR3 is CASSQILSWGAEAFF. CDR3 in DNA: TGTGCCAGCAGCCAAATCCTTAGTTGGGGGGCTGAAGCTTTCTTT.